This TCR beta chain was sequenced for a study of blood T cell repertoires in COVID-19. Study-level information: Sites in the United States, Italy and Spain provided acute and convalescent COVID-19 samples. T cells, B-cell-depleted T cells, or PBMCs provided the cDNA or gDNA that served as material.

Original data processing: Counts of nucleated cells, estimated from reference gene primer amplification, were obtained. The method was immunoSEQ multiplex PCR; TCRdb's version includes in-frame clones alone and lacks a portion of them. V and J calls plus clone size are reproduced from that table; the DNA served to infer D and trimming. The profile shows roughly 240,000 clones, roughly 82% of them singletons. The V end was cut by 1 base, the J end by 4 bases, with 10 bases between. Germline V gene lookup returns CDR1 SNHLY and CDR2 FYNNEI. The CDR3 loop spans 14 amino acids. The V gene is TRBV2, the J gene TRBJ1-2, with TRBD1 as a possible D gene (5 bases). This TCR was sampled from a woman between 70 and 85 years old with acute or convalescent COVID-19. Sequences were obtained from peripheral blood. Here the CDR3 reads CASSEGTSPYGYTF. The CDR3 bases are TGTGCCAGCAGTGAAGGGACAAGTCCCTATGGCTACACCTTC. The full variable domain, rest sourced from reference TRBV2 and TRBJ1-2, is EPEVTQTPSHQVTQMGQEVILRCVPISNHLYFYWYRQILGQKVEFLVSFYNNEISEKSEIFDDQFSVERPDGSNFTLKIRSTKLEDSAMYFCASSEGTSPYGYTFGSGTRLTVV.